This TCR beta chain was obtained from a study of early T cells in non-severe SARS-CoV-2 infection. TCRdb itself ran the 5' RACE reads through MiXCR, one entry per CDR3 protein. The sample records 61,000 or so distinct CDR3 sequences, more than 10% being singletons. In its sample, this clonotype was seen a few times. With V trimmed by 4 bases and J by 9 bases, 6 bases remained unmatched. The CDR3 contains 13 residues. Looked up from germline, CDR1 is SGDLS and CDR2 is YYNGEE. This TCR was sampled from an adult who was a healthcare worker with PCR-confirmed SARS-CoV-2 infection or an uninfected control (not recorded which). The donor label of this sample is uncertain. This chain connects TRBV9 to TRBJ1-2; 10 positions match TRBD1. The sequences come from whole blood, collected at baseline. CDR3 in amino acids: CASSLRDRGSYTF. CDR3 nucleotides: TGTGCCAGCAGCCTCCGGGACAGGGGAAGCTACACCTTC.